This T cell receptor (beta chain) was identified in a study of CD8+ T cells in alopecia areata. Extracted from the samples, RNA was reverse transcribed into cDNA to serve as the sequencing template. The table came from immunoSEQ multiplex PCR; TCRdb's copy has only in-frame clones and leaves some out. The table records some 51,000 clones, 95% to 97% of them present only once. Per germline, CDR1 SNHLY and CDR2 FYNNEI. V was shortened by 6 bases and J by 1 base, with 16 bases between the two germline ends. CDR3 size: 15 residues. The V gene is TRBV2, the J gene TRBJ2-7, with D possibly matching TRBD1 (6 bases). The sequence derives from a human donor with alopecia areata. The sample here was CD8+ T cells sorted from blood, taken at week 0. CDR3: CASSRDRSVSYEQYF. CDR3 nucleotides: TGTGCCAGCAGCAGAGACAGGTCCGTTTCCTACGAGCAGTACTTC.